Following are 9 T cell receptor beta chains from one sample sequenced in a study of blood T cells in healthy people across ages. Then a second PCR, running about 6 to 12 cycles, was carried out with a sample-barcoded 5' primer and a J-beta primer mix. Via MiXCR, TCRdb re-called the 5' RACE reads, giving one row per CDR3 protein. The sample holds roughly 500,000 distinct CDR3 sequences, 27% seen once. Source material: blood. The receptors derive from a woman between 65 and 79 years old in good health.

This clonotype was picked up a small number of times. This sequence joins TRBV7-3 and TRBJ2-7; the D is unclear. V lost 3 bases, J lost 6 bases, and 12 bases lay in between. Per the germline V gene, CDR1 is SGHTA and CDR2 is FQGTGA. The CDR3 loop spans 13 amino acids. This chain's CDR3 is CASSFLSFGEQYF. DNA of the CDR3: TGTGCCAGCAGCTTCTTGTCATTTGGCGAGCAGTACTTC.

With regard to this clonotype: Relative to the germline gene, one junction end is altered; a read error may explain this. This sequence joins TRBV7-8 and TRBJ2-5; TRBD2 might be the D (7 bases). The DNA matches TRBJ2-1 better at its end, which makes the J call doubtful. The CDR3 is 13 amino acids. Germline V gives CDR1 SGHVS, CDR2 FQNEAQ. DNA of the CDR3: TGTGCCAGCAGCGGGGGGGGCTACGATGAGCAGTTCTTC. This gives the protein CASSGGGYDEQFF.

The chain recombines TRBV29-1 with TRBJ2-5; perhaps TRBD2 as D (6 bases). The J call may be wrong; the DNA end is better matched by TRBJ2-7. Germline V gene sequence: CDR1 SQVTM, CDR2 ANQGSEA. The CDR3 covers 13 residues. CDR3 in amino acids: CSVGTPWRDEQYF. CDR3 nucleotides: TGCAGCGTTGGGACTCCGTGGAGGGACGAGCAGTACTTC.

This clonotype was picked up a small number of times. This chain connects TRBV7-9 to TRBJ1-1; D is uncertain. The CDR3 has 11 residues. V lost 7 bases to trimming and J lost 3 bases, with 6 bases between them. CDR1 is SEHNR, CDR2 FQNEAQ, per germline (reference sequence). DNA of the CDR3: TGTGCCAGCACCCCTGACACTGAAGCTTTCTTT. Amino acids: CASTPDTEAFF.

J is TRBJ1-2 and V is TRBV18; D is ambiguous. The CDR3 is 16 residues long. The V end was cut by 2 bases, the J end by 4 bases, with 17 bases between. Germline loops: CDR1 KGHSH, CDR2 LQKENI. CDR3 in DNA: TGTGCCAGCTCACCAAAGGCAGACCCGACTACCTATGGCTACACCTTC. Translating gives CASSPKADPTTYGYTF.

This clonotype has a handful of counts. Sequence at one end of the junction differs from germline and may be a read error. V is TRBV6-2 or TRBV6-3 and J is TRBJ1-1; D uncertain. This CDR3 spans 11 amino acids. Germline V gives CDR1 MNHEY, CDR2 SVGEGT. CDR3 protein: CTSRGNTEAFF. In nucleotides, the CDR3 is TGTACCAGCCGGGGGAACACTGAAGCTTTCTTT.

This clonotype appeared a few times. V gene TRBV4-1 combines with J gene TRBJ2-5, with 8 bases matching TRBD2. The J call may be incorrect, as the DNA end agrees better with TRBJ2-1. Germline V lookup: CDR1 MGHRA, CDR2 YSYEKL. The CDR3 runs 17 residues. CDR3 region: CASSQGGVAGTYNEQFF. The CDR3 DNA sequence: TGCGCCAGCAGCCAAGGTGGGGTAGCGGGGACCTACAATGAGCAGTTCTTC.

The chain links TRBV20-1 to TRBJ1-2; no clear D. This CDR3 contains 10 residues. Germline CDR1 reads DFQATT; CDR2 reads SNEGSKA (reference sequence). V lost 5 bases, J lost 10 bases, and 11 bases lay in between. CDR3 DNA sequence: TGCAGTGCTCAGCAGGAGTACTACACCTTC. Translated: CSAQQEYYTF.

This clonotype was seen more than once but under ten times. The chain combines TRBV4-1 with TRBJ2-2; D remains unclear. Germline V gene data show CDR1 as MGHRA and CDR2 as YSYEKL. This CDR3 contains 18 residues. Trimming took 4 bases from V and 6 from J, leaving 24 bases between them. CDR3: CASSRPLDLPYWAGELFF. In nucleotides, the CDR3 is TGCGCCAGCAGCCGCCCTTTGGATTTACCCTATTGGGCCGGGGAGCTGTTTTTT.